What follows are 2 T cell receptor beta chains derived from one specimen sequenced in a study of T cells in Graves' hyperthyroidism and ophthalmopathy. TCR beta CDR3 sequences were amplified from RNA transcripts. During a first-round RT-PCR of the TCR CDR3, the HTBI primer set was used. TCRdb ran MiXCR on the multiplex PCR reads and lists one entry per CDR3 protein. The repertoire holds about 610,000 distinct CDR3 sequences, roughly 15% seen once, with around 4% in the top ten. The sample consisted of blood. Every receptor here comes from a woman aged 40 to 50 with Graves' ophthalmopathy.

This clonotype was found a few times. A much larger clone differs by one base, so this may be a read error. The CDR3: CASSDRGHYGYTF. The CDR3 DNA follows: TGTGCCAGCAGTGACAGGGGCCACTATGGCTACACCTTC. The chain recombines TRBV6-1 with TRBJ1-2, with D possibly being TRBD1 (6 bases). Trimming pared 3 bases from V and 3 bases from J, leaving 8 bases between. The CDR3 contains 13 residues. Germline-derived CDR1 and CDR2 are MNHNS and SASEGT.

This clonotype has at least ten counts. V and J are TRBV20-1 and TRBJ1-2; maybe TRBD1 (5 bases). Trimming took off 3 bases at V and 5 bases at J, with 13 bases between the two ends. Looked up from germline, CDR1 is DFQATT and CDR2 is SNEGSKA (reference sequence). The CDR3 is 13 residues long. CDR3 region: CSARRGAWYGYTF. The CDR3 bases are TGCAGTGCTAGGAGGGGCGCCTGGTATGGCTACACCTTC.